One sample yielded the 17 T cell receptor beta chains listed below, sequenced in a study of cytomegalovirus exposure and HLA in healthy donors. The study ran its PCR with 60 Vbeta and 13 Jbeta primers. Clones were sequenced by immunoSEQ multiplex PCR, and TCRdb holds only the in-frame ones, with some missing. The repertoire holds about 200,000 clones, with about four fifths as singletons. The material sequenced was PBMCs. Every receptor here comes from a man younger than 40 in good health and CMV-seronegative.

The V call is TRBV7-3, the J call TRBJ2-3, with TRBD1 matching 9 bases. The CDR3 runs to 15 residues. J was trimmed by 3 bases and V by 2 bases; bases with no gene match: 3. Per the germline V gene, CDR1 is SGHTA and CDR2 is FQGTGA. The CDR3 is CASSLGTGRTDTQYF. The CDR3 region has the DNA TGTGCCAGCAGCTTAGGGACAGGGAGGACAGATACGCAGTATTTT.

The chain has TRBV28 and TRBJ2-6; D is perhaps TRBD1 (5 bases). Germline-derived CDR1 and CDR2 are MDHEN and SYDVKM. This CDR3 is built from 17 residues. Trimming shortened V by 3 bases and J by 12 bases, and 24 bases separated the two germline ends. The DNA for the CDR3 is TGTGCCAGCAGTTTCTATCCAGGGTCTATATCGGAAAGCGTCCTGACTTTC. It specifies CASSFYPGSISESVLTF.

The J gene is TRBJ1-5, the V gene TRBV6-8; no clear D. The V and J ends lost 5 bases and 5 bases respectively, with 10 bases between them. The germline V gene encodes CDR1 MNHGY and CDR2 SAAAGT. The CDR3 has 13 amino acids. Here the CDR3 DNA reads TGTGCCAGCAGTAACAGTGATCATCAGCCCCAGCATTTT. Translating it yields CASSNSDHQPQHF.

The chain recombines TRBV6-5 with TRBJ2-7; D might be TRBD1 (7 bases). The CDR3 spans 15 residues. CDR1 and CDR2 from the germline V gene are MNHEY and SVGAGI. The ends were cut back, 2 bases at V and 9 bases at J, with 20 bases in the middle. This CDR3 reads CASSYGGTDPFGQYF. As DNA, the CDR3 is TGTGCCAGCAGTTACGGGGGGACAGATCCTTTCGGGCAGTACTTC.

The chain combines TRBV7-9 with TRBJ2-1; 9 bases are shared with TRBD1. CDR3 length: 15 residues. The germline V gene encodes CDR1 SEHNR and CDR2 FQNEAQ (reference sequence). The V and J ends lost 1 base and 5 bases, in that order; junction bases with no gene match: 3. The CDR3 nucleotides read TGTGCCAGCAGCTTAGGGGACAGGGAGCACAATGAGCAGTTCTTC. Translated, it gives CASSLGDREHNEQFF.

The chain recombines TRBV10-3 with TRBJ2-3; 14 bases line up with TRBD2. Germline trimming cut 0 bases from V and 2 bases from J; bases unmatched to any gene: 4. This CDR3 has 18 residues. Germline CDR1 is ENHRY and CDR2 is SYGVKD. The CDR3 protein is CAISESGLAGATTDTQYF. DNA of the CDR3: TGTGCCATCAGTGAGTCGGGACTAGCGGGGGCCACCACAGATACGCAGTATTTT.

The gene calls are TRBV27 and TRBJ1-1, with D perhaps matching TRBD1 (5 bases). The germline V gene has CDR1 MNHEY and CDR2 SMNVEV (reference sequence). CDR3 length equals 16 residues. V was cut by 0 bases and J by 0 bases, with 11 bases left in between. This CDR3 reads CASSLSDTLLNTEAFF. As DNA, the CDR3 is TGTGCCAGCAGTTTATCGGACACCCTCTTGAACACTGAAGCTTTCTTT.

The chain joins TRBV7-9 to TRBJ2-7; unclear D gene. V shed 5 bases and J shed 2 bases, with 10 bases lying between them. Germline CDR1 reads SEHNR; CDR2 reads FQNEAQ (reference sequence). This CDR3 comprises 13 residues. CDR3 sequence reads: CASSKYPTYEQYF. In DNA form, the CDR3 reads TGTGCCAGCAGCAAATACCCTACCTACGAGCAGTACTTC.

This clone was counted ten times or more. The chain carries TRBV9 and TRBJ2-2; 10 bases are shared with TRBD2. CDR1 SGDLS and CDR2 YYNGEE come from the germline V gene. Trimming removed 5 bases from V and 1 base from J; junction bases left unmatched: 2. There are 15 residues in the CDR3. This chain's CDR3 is CASRASGGNTGELFF. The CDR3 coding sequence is TGTGCCAGCAGAGCTAGCGGGGGGAACACCGGGGAGCTGTTTTTT. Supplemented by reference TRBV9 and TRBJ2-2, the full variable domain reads DSGVTQTPKHLITATGQRVTLRCSPRSGDLSVYWYQQSLDQGLQFLIQYYNGEERAKGNILERFSAQQFPDLHSELNLSSLELGDSALYFCASRASGGNTGELFFGEGSRLTVL.

CDR3 DNA sequence: TGTGCCAGCAGCCAGACAGGGGCAAAGAACGAGCAGTACTTC. As protein: CASSQTGAKNEQYF. The rearrangement uses TRBV28 and TRBJ2-5; 8 bases are shared with TRBD1. The DNA end favors TRBJ2-7, so the J call may be wrong. CDR1 is MDHEN and CDR2 is SYDVKM in the germline V gene. The CDR3 runs 14 residues.

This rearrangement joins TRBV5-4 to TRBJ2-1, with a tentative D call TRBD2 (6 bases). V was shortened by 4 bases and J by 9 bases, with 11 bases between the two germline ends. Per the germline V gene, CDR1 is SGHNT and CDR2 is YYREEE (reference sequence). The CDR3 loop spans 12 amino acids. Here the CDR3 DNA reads TGTGCCAGCAGCGGGGGGACGGGTGAGCAGTTCTTC. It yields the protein CASSGGTGEQFF.

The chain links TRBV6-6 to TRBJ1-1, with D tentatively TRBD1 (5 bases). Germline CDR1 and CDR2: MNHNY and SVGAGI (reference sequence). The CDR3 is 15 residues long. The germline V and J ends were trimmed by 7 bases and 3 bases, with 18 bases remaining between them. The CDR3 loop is CASTFPRGKDTEAFF. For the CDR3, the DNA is TGTGCCAGCACCTTCCCCCGGGGGAAAGACACTGAAGCTTTCTTT.

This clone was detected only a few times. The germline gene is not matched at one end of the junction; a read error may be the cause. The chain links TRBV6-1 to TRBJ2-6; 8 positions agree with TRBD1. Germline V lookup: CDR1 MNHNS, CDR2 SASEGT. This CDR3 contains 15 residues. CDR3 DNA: TGTGCCTCCCTCCAGGGGGCGCAAGGGGCCAGCGTCCTGACTTTC. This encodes CASLQGAQGASVLTF.

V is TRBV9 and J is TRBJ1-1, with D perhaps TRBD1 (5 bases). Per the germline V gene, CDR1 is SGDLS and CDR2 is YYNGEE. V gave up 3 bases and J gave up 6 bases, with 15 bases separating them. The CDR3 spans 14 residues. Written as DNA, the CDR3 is TGTGCCAGCAGCGCTTACGGGGGGGGTTCTGAAGCTTTCTTT. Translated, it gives CASSAYGGGSEAFF.

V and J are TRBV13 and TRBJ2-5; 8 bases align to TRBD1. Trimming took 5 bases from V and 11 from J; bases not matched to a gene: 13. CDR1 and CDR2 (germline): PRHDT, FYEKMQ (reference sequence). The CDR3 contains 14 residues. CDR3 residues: CASSASDRVQEQYF. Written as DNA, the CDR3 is TGTGCCAGCAGCGCATCGGACAGGGTTCAAGAGCAGTACTTC.

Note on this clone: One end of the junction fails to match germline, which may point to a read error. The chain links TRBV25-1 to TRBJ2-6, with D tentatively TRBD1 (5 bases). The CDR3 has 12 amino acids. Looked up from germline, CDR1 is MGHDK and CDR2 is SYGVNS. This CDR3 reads CASRTGASVLTF. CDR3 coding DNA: TGTGCCAGCAGGACTGGGGCCAGCGTCCTGACTTTC.

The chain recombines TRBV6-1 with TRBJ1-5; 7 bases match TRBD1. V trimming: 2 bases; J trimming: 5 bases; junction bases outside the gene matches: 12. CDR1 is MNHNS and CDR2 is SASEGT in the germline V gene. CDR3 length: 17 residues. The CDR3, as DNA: TGTGCCAGCAGTGAATGGGCAGGGGGAAGTCTTGATCAGCCCCAGCATTTT. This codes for CASSEWAGGSLDQPQHF.